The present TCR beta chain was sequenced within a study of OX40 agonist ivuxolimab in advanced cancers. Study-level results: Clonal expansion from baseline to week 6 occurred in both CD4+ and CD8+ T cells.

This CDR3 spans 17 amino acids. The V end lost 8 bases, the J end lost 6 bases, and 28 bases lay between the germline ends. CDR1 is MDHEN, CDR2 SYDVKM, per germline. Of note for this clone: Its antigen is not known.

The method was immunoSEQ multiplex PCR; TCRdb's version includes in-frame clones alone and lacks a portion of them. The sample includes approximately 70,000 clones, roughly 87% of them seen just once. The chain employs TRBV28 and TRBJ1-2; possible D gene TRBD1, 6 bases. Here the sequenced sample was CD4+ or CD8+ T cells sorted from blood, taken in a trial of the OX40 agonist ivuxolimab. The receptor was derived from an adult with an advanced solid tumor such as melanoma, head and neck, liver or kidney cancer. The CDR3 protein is CASRGGLGAGDGNGYTF. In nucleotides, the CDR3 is TGTGCCAGCCGGGGAGGTTTAGGGGCAGGGGATGGCAATGGCTACACCTTC.